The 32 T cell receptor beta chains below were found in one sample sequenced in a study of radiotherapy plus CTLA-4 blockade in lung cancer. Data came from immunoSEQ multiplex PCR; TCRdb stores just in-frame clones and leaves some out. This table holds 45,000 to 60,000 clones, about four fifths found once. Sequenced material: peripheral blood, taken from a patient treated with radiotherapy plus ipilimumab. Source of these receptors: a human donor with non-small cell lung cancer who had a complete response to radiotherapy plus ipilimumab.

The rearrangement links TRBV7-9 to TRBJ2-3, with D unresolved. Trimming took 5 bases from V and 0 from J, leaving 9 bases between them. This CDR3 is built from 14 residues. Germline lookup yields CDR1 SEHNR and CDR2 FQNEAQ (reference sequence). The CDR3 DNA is TGTGCCAGCAGCCCCTTGACTAGCACAGATACGCAGTATTTT. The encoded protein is CASSPLTSTDTQYF.

The DNA of the CDR3 is TGTGCCAGCAGCATCCCCGGGACAGGGGCTGGCGAGCAGTACTTC. As protein: CASSIPGTGAGEQYF. The chain joins TRBV5-8 to TRBJ2-7; the match to TRBD1 covers 10 bases. V shed 4 bases, J shed 6 bases, and the junction held 10 bases outside the gene matches. The CDR3 consists of 15 residues. Germline V gene lookup returns CDR1 SGHTS and CDR2 YDEGEE.

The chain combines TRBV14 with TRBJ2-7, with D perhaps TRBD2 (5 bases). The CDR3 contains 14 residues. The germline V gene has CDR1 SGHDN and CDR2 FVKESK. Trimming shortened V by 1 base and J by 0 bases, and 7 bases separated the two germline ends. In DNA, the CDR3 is TGTGCCAGCAGCCAAGCGGGATACTCCTACGAGCAGTACTTC. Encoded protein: CASSQAGYSYEQYF.

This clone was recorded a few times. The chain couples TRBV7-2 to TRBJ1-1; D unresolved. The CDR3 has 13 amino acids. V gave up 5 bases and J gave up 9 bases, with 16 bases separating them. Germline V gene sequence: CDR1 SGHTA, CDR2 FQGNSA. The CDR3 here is CASSPSAGSKAFF. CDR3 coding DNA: TGTGCCAGCAGCCCCAGCGCGGGCAGCAAAGCTTTCTTT. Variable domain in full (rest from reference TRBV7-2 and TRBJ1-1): GAGVSQSPSNKVTEKGKDVELRCDPISGHTALYWYRQSLGQGLEFLIYFQGNSAPDKSGLPSDRFSAERTGGSVSTLTIQRTQQEDSAVYLCASSPSAGSKAFFGQGTRLTVV.

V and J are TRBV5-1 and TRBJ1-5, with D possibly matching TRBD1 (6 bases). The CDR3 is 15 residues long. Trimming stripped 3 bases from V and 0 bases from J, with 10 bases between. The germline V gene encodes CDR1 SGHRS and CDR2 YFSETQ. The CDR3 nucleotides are TGCGCCAGCAGCTCGACAGGAGATAGCAATCAGCCCCAGCATTTT. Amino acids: CASSSTGDSNQPQHF.

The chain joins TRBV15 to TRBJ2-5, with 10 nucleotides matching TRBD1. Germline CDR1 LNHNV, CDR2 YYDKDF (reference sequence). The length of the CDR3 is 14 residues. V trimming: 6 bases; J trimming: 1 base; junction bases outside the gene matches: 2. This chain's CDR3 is CATRRTGGQETQYF. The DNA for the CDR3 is TGTGCCACCAGGAGGACAGGGGGCCAAGAGACCCAGTACTTC.

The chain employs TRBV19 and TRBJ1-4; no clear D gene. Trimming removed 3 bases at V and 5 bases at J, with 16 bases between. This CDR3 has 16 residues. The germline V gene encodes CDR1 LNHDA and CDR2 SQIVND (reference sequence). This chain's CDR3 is CASSIFSAGSNEKLFF. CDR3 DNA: TGTGCCAGTAGTATCTTCTCAGCAGGTTCGAATGAAAAACTGTTTTTT.

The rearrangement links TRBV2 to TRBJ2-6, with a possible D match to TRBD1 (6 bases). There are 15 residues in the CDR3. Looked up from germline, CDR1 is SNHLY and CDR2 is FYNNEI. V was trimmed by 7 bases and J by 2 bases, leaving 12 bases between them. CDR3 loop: CASTRAGAGANVLTF. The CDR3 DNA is TGTGCCAGCACAAGGGCAGGGGCTGGGGCCAACGTCCTGACTTTC.

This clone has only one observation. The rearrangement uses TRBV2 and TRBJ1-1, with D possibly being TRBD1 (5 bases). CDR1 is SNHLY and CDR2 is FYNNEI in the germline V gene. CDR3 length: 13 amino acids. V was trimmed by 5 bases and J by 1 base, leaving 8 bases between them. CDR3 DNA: TGTGCCAGCAGTCCGACAGAGAACACTGAAGCTTTCTTT. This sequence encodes CASSPTENTEAFF.

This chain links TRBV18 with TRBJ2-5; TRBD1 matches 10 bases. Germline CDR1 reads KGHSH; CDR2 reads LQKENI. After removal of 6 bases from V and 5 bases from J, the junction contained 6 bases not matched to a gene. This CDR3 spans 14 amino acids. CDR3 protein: CASSPTGGGETQYF. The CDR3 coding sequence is TGTGCCAGCTCTCCGACAGGGGGCGGGGAGACCCAGTACTTC.

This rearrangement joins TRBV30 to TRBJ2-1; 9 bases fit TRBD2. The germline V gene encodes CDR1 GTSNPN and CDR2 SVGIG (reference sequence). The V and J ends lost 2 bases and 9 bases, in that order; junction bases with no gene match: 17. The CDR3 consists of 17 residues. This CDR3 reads CAWSPARGSGSFSEQFF. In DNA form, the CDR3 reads TGTGCCTGGAGTCCGGCTCGTGGTAGCGGGAGCTTCAGTGAGCAGTTCTTC.

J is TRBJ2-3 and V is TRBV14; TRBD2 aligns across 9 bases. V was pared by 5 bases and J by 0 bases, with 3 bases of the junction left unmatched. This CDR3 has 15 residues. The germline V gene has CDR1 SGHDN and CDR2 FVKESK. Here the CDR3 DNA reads TGTGCCAGCAGCTCTACTAGCGGGAGCACAGATACGCAGTATTTT. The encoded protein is CASSSTSGSTDTQYF.

The DNA for the CDR3 is TGTGCCAGCACAAGCCGACAGGGCGGCACTGAAGCTTTCTTT. Translated, it gives CASTSRQGGTEAFF. The V call is TRBV2, the J call TRBJ1-1; 7 bases match TRBD1. CDR3 length: 14 residues. Losses at the gene ends were 7 bases for V and 4 bases for J; bases not matched to a gene: 9. Per germline, CDR1 SNHLY and CDR2 FYNNEI.

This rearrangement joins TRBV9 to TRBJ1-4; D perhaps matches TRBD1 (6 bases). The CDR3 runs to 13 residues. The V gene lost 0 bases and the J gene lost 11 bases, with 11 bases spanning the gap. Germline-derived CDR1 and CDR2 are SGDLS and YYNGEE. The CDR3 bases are TGTGCCAGCAGCGTAGTTGCAGGGGAGAAACTGTTTTTT. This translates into CASSVVAGEKLFF.

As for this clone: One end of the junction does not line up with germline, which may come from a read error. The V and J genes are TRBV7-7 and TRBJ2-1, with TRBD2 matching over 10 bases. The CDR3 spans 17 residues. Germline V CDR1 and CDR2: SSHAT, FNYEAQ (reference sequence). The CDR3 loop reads CASSLRTSGSSYNEQFF. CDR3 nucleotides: TGTGCTAGCAGCTTAAGGACTAGCGGTAGCTCCTACAATGAGCAGTTCTTC.

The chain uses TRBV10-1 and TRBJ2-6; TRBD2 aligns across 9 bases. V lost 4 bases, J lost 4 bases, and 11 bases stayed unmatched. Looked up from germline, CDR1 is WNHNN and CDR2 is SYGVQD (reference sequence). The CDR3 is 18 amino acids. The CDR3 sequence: CASSADKAGGQGANVLTF. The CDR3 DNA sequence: TGCGCCAGCAGTGCTGACAAGGCGGGGGGGCAAGGGGCCAACGTCCTGACTTTC.

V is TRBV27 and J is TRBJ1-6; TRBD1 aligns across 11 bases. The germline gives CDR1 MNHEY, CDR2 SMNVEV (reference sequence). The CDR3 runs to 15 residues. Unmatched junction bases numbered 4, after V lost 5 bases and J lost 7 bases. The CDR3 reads CASSTGQGANSPLHF. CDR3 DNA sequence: TGTGCCAGCAGTACCGGACAGGGGGCAAATTCACCCCTCCACTTT.

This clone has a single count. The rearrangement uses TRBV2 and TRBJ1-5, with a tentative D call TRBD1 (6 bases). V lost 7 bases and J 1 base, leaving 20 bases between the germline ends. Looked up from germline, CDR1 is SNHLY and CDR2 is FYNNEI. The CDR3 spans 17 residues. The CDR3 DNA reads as TGTGCCAGCACTGCCCGGGGGGGCCCGGAAAGCAATCAGCCCCAGCATTTT. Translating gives CASTARGGPESNQPQHF.

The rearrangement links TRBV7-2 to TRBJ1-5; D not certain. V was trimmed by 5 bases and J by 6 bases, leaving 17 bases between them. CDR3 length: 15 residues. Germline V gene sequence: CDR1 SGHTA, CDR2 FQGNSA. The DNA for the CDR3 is TGTGCCAGCAGCCCCCAAGGAGGGATCGGTCAGCCCCAGCATTTT. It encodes CASSPQGGIGQPQHF.

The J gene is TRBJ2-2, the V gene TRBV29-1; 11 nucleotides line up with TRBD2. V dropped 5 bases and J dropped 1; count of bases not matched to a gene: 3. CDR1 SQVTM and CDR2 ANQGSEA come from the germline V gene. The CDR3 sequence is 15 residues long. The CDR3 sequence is CSVMGLAENTGELFF. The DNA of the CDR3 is TGCAGCGTTATGGGACTAGCGGAGAACACCGGGGAGCTGTTTTTT.

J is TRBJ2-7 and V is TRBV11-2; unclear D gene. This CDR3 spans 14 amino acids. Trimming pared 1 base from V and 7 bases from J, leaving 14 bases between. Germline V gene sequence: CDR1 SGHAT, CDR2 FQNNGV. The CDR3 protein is CASSLALGFREQYV. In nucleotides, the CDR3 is TGTGCCAGCAGCTTAGCTCTAGGTTTTCGGGAGCAGTACGTC.

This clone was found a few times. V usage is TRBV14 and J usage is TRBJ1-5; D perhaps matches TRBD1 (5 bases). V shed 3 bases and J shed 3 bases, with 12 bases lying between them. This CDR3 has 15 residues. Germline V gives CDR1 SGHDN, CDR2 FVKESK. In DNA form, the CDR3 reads TGTGCCAGCAGCCATCCCGACAGTATCAATCAGCCCCAGCATTTT. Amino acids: CASSHPDSINQPQHF.

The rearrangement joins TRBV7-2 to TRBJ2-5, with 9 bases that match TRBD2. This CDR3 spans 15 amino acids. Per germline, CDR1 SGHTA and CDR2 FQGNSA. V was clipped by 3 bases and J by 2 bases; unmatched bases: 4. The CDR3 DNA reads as TGTGCCAGCAGCTTTTATAGCGGGGGACAAGAGACCCAGTACTTC. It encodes CASSFYSGGQETQYF.

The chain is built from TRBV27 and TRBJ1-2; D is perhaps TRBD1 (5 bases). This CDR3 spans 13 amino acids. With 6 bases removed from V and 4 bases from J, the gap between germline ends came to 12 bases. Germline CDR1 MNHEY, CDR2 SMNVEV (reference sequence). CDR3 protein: CASSLEGSYGYTF. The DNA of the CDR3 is TGTGCCAGCAGCTTGGAGGGGTCCTATGGCTACACCTTC.

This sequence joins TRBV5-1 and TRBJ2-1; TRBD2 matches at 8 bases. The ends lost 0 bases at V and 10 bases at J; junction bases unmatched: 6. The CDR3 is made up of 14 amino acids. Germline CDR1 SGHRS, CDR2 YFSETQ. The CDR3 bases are TGCGCCAGCAGCTTGGTATTGGGCGGGAGGGAGCAGTTCTTC. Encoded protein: CASSLVLGGREQFF.

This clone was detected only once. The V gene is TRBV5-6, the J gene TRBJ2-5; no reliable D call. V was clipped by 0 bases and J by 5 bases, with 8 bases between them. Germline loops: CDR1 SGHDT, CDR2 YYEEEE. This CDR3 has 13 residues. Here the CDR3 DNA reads TGTGCCAGCAGCTTGGCAGGATGGGAGACCCAGTACTTC. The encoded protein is CASSLAGWETQYF.

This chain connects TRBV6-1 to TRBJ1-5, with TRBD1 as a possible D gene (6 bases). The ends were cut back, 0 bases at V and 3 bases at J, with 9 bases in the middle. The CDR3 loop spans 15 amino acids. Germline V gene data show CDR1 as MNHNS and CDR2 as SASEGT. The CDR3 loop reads CASSEAHRANQPQHF. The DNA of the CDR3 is TGTGCCAGCAGTGAAGCCCACAGGGCCAATCAGCCCCAGCATTTT.

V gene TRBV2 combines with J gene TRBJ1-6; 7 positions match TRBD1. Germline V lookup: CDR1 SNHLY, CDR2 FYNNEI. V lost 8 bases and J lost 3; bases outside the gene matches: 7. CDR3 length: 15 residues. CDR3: CASDPRTGYNSPLHF. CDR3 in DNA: TGTGCCAGCGATCCTCGGACAGGCTATAATTCACCCCTCCACTTT.

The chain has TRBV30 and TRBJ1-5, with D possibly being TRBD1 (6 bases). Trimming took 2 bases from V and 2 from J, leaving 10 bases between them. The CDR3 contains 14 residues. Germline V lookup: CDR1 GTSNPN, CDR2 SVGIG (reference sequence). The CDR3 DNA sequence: TGTGCCTGGAGTTCGAAGGGGGGCAATCAGCCCCAGCATTTT. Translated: CAWSSKGGNQPQHF.

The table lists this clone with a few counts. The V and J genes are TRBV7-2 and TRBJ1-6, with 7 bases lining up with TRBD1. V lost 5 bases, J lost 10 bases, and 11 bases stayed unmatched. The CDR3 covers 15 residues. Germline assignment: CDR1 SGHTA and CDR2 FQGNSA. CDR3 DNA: TGTGCCAGCAGCCCCTCCCTGACAGGGTCGTCACCCCTCCACTTT. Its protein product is CASSPSLTGSSPLHF.

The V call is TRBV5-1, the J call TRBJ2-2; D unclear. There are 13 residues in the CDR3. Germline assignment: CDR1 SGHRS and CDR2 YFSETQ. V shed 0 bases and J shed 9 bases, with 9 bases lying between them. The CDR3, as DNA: TGCGCCAGCAGCTTGGCGTCGTCCTGGGAGCTGTTTTTT. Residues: CASSLASSWELFF.

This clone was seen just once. As DNA, the CDR3 is TGTGCCAGCAGTGACTCGAGGGAAGAGACCCAGTACTTC. The encoded protein is CASSDSREETQYF. The chain carries TRBV6-4 and TRBJ2-5; D might be TRBD2 (5 bases). CDR1 is MRHNA, CDR2 SNTAGT, per germline. Trimming cost V 0 bases and J 3 bases, with 5 bases left between them. The CDR3 runs to 13 residues.